These T cell receptor beta chains were read from a single sample in a study of blood T cell repertoires in COVID-19. TCRdb's copy holds only in-frame clones and misses some; the assay was immunoSEQ multiplex PCR. Seen here are about 33,000 clones, 84% observed once, and the top ten hold roughly 14%. Sequenced sample: peripheral blood. The origin of the receptors is a human donor in a cohort sampled during active COVID-19. CDR3s include the opening cysteine and the closing phenylalanine or tryptophan. The order of the fields is V gene, J gene, D gene, clone size, CDR3 protein, CDR3 DNA. A D gene is named only where the DNA matches it firmly. Rows give clone size only sometimes, using once, few, many, or a class for an expanded clone.

V gene: TRBV6-2/TRBV6-3; J gene: TRBJ1-1; D gene: NA; clone size: NA; CDR3 protein: CASSWAITEAFF; CDR3 DNA: TGTGCCAGCAGCTGGGCTATCACTGAAGCTTTCTTT
V gene: TRBV6-5; J gene: TRBJ1-3; D gene: NA; clone size: few; CDR3 protein: CASVSSGNTIYF; CDR3 DNA: TGTGCCAGCGTCAGCTCTGGAAACACCATATATTTT
V gene: TRBV7-6; J gene: TRBJ2-3; D gene: TRBD2; clone size: NA; CDR3 protein: CASTPGGSGGVDTQYF; CDR3 DNA: TGTGCCAGCACCCCCGGGGGTAGCGGGGGAGTGGATACGCAGTATTTT
V gene: TRBV28; J gene: TRBJ2-4; D gene: NA; clone size: once; CDR3 protein: CASSEWTDKNIQYF; CDR3 DNA: TGTGCCAGCAGTGAATGGACAGACAAAAACATTCAGTACTTC
V gene: TRBV2; J gene: TRBJ1-6; D gene: NA; clone size: NA; CDR3 protein: CASTLPLSNSPLHF; CDR3 DNA: TGTGCCAGCACTCTCCCTCTCTCGAATTCACCCCTCCACTTT
V gene: TRBV30; J gene: TRBJ2-7; D gene: TRBD2; clone size: NA; CDR3 protein: CAWSVRAGGTYEQYF; CDR3 DNA: TGTGCCTGGAGTGTACGAGCGGGGGGGACCTACGAGCAGTACTTC
V gene: TRBV7-8; J gene: TRBJ2-3; D gene: NA; clone size: NA; CDR3 protein: CASSLVLTRGDTQYF; CDR3 DNA: TGTGCCAGCAGCTTAGTACTCACCCGGGGAGATACGCAGTATTTT
V gene: TRBV9; J gene: TRBJ1-6; D gene: NA; clone size: few; CDR3 protein: CASSVDGALGRTPLHF; CDR3 DNA: TGTGCCAGCAGCGTAGACGGGGCTTTGGGGAGGACACCCCTCCACTTT
V gene: TRBV12-3/TRBV12-4; J gene: TRBJ1-2; D gene: NA; clone size: NA; CDR3 protein: CASTPVPNYGYTF; CDR3 DNA: TGTGCCAGCACCCCCGTCCCCAACTATGGCTACACCTTC
V gene: TRBV24-1; J gene: TRBJ2-7; D gene: NA; clone size: NA; CDR3 protein: CATQGRQVDEQYF; CDR3 DNA: TGTGCCACCCAAGGGAGACAGGTCGACGAGCAGTACTTC
V gene: TRBV10-2; J gene: TRBJ2-1; D gene: NA; clone size: NA; CDR3 protein: CASSVAVFEQFF; CDR3 DNA: TGCGCCAGCAGTGTAGCGGTGTTTGAGCAGTTCTTC
V gene: TRBV29-1; J gene: TRBJ2-7; D gene: NA; clone size: NA; CDR3 protein: CSVVKGQSYEQYF; CDR3 DNA: TGCAGCGTTGTTAAAGGACAGTCCTACGAGCAGTACTTC
V gene: TRBV6-6; J gene: TRBJ1-1; D gene: TRBD1; clone size: NA; CDR3 protein: CASIIPGTGDTEAFF; CDR3 DNA: TGTGCCAGCATCATCCCCGGGACAGGGGACACTGAAGCTTTCTTT
V gene: TRBV11-2; J gene: TRBJ1-1; D gene: NA; clone size: many; CDR3 protein: CASRFPHGGAEAFF; CDR3 DNA: TGTGCCAGCAGATTCCCCCATGGAGGAGCTGAAGCTTTCTTT
V gene: TRBV5-5; J gene: TRBJ2-1; D gene: TRBD2; clone size: NA; CDR3 protein: CASSLASSTSGRKEQFF; CDR3 DNA: TGTGCCAGCAGCTTGGCCAGTAGTACTAGCGGGCGAAAGGAGCAGTTCTTC
V gene: TRBV19; J gene: TRBJ2-5; D gene: TRBD2; clone size: once; CDR3 protein: CASSSGLAGGFPSGETQYF; CDR3 DNA: TGTGCCAGTAGTTCGGGACTAGCGGGGGGATTTCCGAGCGGGGAGACCCAGTACTTC
V gene: TRBV30; J gene: TRBJ1-2; D gene: TRBD1; clone size: NA; CDR3 protein: CAWQDRVAYGYTF; CDR3 DNA: TGTGCCTGGCAAGACAGGGTTGCGTATGGCTACACCTTC
V gene: TRBV13; J gene: TRBJ1-1; D gene: NA; clone size: NA; CDR3 protein: CASRFPTQGPSAFF; CDR3 DNA: TGTGCCAGCAGATTTCCTACCCAGGGCCCTTCGGCTTTCTTT
V gene: TRBV2; J gene: TRBJ1-6; D gene: NA; clone size: NA; CDR3 protein: CASIQEAGGAGSPLHF; CDR3 DNA: TGTGCCAGCATTCAGGAGGCAGGCGGCGCAGGTTCACCCCTCCACTTT
V gene: TRBV7-9; J gene: TRBJ1-3; D gene: NA; clone size: NA; CDR3 protein: CASSSALPGSSGNTIYF; CDR3 DNA: TGTGCCAGCAGCTCGGCGTTGCCGGGGAGCTCTGGAAACACCATATATTTT
V gene: TRBV6-6; J gene: TRBJ1-1; D gene: TRBD1; clone size: NA; CDR3 protein: CASSPKGQENTEAFF; CDR3 DNA: TGTGCCAGCAGTCCTAAGGGACAGGAGAACACTGAAGCTTTCTTT
V gene: TRBV6-2/TRBV6-3; J gene: TRBJ1-2; D gene: NA; clone size: NA; CDR3 protein: CASSYGPAQEGYTF; CDR3 DNA: TGTGCCAGCAGTTACGGGCCAGCTCAAGAGGGCTACACCTTC
V gene: TRBV30; J gene: TRBJ2-7; D gene: NA; clone size: few; CDR3 protein: CAWSVLDRLYEQYF; CDR3 DNA: TGTGCCTGGAGTGTTCTCGATAGACTCTACGAGCAGTACTTC
V gene: TRBV5-1; J gene: TRBJ2-7; D gene: NA; clone size: NA; CDR3 protein: CASSLVRGSYEQYF; CDR3 DNA: TGCGCCAGCAGCTTGGTGCGGGGCTCCTACGAGCAGTACTTC
V gene: TRBV7-9; J gene: TRBJ2-5; D gene: NA; clone size: NA; CDR3 protein: CASSLLPQETQYF; CDR3 DNA: TGTGCCAGCAGCTTGCTACCGCAAGAGACCCAGTACTTC
V gene: TRBV6-5; J gene: TRBJ1-1; D gene: NA; clone size: NA; CDR3 protein: CASSWGGAMNTEAFF; CDR3 DNA: TGTGCCAGCAGTTGGGGAGGGGCAATGAACACTGAAGCTTTCTTT